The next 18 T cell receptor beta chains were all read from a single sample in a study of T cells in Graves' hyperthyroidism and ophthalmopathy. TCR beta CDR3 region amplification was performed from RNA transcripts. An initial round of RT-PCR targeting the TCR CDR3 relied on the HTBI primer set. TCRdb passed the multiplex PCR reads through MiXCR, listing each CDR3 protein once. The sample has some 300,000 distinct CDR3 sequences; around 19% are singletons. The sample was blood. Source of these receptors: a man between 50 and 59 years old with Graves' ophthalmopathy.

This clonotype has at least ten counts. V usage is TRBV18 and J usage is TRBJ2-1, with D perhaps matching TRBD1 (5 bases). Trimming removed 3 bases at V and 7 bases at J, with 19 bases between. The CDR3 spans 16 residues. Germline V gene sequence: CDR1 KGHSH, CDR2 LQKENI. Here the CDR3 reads CASSPRAGQNLNEQFF. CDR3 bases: TGTGCCAGCTCACCCCGGGCAGGGCAGAATTTAAATGAGCAGTTCTTC.

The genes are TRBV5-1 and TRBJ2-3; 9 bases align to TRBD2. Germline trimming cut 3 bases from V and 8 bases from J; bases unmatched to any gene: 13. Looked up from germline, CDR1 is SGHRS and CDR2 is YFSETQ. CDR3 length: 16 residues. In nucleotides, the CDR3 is TGCGCCAGCAGCTCGGCGGTTAGCGGGAGTCAGGGTACGCAGTATTTT. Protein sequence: CASSSAVSGSQGTQYF.

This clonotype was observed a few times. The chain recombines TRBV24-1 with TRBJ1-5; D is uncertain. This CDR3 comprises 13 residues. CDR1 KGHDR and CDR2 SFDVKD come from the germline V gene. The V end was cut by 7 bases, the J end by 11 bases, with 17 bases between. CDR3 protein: CATRRAFNGAQHF. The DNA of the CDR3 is TGTGCCACCAGGAGAGCCTTCAACGGGGCCCAGCATTTT.

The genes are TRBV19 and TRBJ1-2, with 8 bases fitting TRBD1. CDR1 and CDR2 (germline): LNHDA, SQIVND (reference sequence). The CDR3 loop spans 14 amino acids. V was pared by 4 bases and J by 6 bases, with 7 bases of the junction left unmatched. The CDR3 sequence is CASSTRQGKDGYTF. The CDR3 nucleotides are TGTGCCAGTAGTACCCGACAGGGGAAGGATGGCTACACCTTC. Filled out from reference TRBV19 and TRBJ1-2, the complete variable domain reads DGGITQSPKYLFRKEGQNVTLSCEQNLNHDAMYWYRQDPGQGLRLIYYSQIVNDFQKGDIAEGYSVSREKKESFPLTVTSAQKNPTAFYLCASSTRQGKDGYTFGSGTRLTVV.

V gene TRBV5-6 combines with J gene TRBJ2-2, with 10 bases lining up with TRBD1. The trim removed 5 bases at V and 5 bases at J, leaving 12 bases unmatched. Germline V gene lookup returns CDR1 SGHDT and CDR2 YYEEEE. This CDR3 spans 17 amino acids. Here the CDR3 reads CASRITGTGVRTGELFF. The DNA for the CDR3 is TGTGCCAGCAGAATAACCGGGACAGGGGTACGGACCGGGGAGCTGTTTTTT. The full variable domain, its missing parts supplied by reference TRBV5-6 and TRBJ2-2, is DAGVTQSPTHLIKTRGQQVTLRCSPKSGHDTVSWYQQALGQGPQFIFQYYEEEERQRGNFPDRFSGHQFPNYSSELNVNALLLGDSALYLCASRITGTGVRTGELFFGEGSRLTVL.

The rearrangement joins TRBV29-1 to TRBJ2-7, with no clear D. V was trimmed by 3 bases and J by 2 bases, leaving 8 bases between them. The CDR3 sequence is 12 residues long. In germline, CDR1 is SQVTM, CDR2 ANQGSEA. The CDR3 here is CSVDLGTYEQYF. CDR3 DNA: TGCAGCGTTGATCTAGGTACCTACGAGCAGTACTTC.

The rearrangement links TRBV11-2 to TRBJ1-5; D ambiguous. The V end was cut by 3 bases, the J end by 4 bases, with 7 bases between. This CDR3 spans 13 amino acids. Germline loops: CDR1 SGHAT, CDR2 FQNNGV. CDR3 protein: CASSLSMNQPQHF. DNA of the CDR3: TGTGCCAGCAGCTTGTCAATGAATCAGCCCCAGCATTTT. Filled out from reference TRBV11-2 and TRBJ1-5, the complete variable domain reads EAGVAQSPRYKIIEKRQSVAFWCNPISGHATLYWYQQILGQGPKLLIQFQNNGVVDDSQLPKDRFSAERLKGVDSTLKIQPAKLEDSAVYLCASSLSMNQPQHFGDGTRLSIL.

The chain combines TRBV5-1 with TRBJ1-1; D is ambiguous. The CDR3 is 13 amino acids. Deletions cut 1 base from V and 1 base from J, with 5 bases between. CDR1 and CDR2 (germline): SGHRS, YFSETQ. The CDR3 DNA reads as TGCGCCAGCAGCTTGCCTAAGAACACTGAAGCTTTCTTT. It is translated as CASSLPKNTEAFF.

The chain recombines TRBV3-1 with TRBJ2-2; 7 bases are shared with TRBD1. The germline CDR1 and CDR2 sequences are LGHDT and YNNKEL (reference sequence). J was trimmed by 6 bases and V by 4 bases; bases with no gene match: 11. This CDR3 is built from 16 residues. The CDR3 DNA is TGTGCCAGCAGCCGACTGAGTGGGACAGACGCCGGGGAGCTGTTTTTT. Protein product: CASSRLSGTDAGELFF.

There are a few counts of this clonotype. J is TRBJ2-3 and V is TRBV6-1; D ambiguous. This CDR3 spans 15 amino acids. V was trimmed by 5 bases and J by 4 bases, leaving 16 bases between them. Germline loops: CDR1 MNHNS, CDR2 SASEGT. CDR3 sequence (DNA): TGTGCCAGCAGTTATGGGCAGGCTGCGGCAGATACGCAGTATTTT. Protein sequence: CASSYGQAAADTQYF.

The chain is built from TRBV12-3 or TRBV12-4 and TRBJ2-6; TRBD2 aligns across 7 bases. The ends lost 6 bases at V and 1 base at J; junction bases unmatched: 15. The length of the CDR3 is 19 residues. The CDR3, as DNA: TGTGCCAGCAGCCAGGGAATTAGCCCGGGGGGATCTGGGGCCAACGTCCTGACTTTC. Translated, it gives CASSQGISPGGSGANVLTF.

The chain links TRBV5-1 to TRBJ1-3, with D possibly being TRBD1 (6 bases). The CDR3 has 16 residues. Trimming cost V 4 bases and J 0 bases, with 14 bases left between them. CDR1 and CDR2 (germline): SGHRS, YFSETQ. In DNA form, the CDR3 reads TGCGCCAGCAGCGGGGGGACATTTCACTCTGGAAACACCATATATTTT. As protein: CASSGGTFHSGNTIYF.

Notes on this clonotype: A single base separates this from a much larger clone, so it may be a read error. The CDR3 here is CARSVSRTGDQPQHF. The CDR3 coding sequence is TGTGCCCGGAGTGTTAGCCGAACAGGAGATCAGCCCCAGCATTTT. The chain has TRBV30 and TRBJ1-5; D is perhaps TRBD1 (5 bases). The germline V gene encodes CDR1 GTSNPN and CDR2 SVGIG (reference sequence). The CDR3 totals 15 residues.

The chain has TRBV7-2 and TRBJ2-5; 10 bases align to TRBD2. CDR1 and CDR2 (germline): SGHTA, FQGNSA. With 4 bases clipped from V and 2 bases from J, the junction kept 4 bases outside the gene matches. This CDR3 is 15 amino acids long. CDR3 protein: CASSSTSGPQETQYF. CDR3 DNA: TGTGCCAGCAGCTCGACTAGCGGGCCTCAAGAGACCCAGTACTTC.

The CDR3 DNA reads as TGTGCCACCAGTGACCTTAAGGACAGGGGCGAAAATGAGCAGTTCTTC. Amino acid sequence: CATSDLKDRGENEQFF. The chain carries TRBV24-1 and TRBJ2-1; 9 nucleotides agree with TRBD1. The germline V gene has CDR1 KGHDR and CDR2 SFDVKD. V gave up 4 bases and J gave up 7 bases; unmatched junction bases: 10. This CDR3 contains 16 residues.

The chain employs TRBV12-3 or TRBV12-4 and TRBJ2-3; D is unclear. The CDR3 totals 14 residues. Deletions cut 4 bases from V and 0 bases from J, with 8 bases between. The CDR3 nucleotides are TGTGCCAGCAGTTCACACGGGAGCACAGATACGCAGTATTTT. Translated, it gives CASSSHGSTDTQYF.

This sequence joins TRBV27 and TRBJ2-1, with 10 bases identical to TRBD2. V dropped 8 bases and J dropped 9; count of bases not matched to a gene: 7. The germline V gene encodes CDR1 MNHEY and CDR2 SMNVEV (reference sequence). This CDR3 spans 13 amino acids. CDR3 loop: CASPTSGDAEQFF. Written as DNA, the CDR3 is TGTGCCAGCCCTACTAGCGGGGATGCTGAGCAGTTCTTC.

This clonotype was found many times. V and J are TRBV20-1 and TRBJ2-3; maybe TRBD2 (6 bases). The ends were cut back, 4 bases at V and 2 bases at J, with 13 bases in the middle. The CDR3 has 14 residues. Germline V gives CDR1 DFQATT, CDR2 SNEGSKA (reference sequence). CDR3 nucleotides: TGCAGTGCTAACTTGGCGGGAAACACAGATACGCAGTATTTT. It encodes CSANLAGNTDTQYF.